This T cell receptor beta chain derives from a study of blood T cell repertoires in COVID-19. In the study overall: There were acute and convalescent COVID-19 samples, and they came from the United States, Italy and Spain. Sources were T cells, B-cell-depleted T cells, or PBMCs; the material itself was cDNA or gDNA.

CDR3 length equals 16 residues. Per the germline V gene, CDR1 is SGHVS and CDR2 is FNYEAQ. The J segment lost 7 bases and the V segment lost 5 bases, leaving 8 bases of the junction unmatched. In the authors' workflow: Amplification with reference gene primers provided the estimates of nucleated cell counts. Clones were sequenced by immunoSEQ multiplex PCR, and TCRdb holds only the in-frame ones, with some missing. The DNA was the basis for D and trimming; V, J and clone size are from that table. The sample has hundreds of thousands of clones; 85% are singletons. The rearrangement links TRBV7-6 to TRBJ2-1, with 13 bases matching TRBD2. The sequenced sample was PBMCs or T cells enriched from blood (not recorded which). The source is a woman in her forties or fifties who had recovered from COVID-19. The CDR3 protein is CASSPGLAGVTNEQFF. In DNA form, the CDR3 reads TGTGCCAGCAGCCCAGGACTAGCGGGGGTCACGAATGAGCAGTTCTTC.